This TCR beta chain was found in a study of shared clonotypes between healthy human individuals. Broader study findings: Represented genetic and exposure-history diversity was restricted by having few donors.

Using immunoSEQ multiplex PCR, the repertoire was profiled, and TCRdb retains in-frame clones only, with some absent. The sample yields fewer than 3 million clones, 85% to 95% seen once. About this clone itself: Its matching antigen is unknown.

A split of CD4+ cells into CD45RA+ naive and CD45RA-negative memory subsets was performed. The sequenced sample was naive CD4+ T cells from PBMCs. Subset reported: CD45RA+ positively selected. The clonotype was recovered from a man between 18 and 29 years old in good health. Some clones in this sample may be carry-over from other donors' samples.

CDR3 in DNA: TGTGCCAGCAGCCACCCCCGACAGCAATCTTCGTCCGCCATATATTTT. Translation gives CASSHPRQQSSSAIYF. This chain joins TRBV4-2 and TRBJ1-3; perhaps TRBD1 as D (5 bases). Trimming removed 3 bases at V and 11 bases at J, with 23 bases between. The CDR3 is made up of 16 amino acids. Germline V lookup: CDR1 LGHNA, CDR2 YNFKEQ.